The next 29 T cell receptor beta chains were all read from a single sample in a study of CD8 T cells in Susac syndrome. Random hexamers primed reverse transcription of about 0.5 to 1 ug RNA. Each CDR3 protein is one row after TCRdb ran MiXCR on the immunoSEQ multiplex PCR reads. The data show around 180,000 distinct CDR3 sequences, over 85% seen once. Sequencing input: CD4+ T cells from PBMCs. These TCRs come from a human donor with multiple sclerosis.

This chain uses TRBV2 with TRBJ2-5; D call uncertain. V was cut by 4 bases and J by 2 bases, with 11 bases left in between. Germline lookup yields CDR1 SNHLY and CDR2 FYNNEI. The CDR3 has 14 amino acids. DNA of the CDR3: TGTGCCAGCAGTGCTGGATTGCGGCAAGAGACCCAGTACTTC. This sequence encodes CASSAGLRQETQYF. The variable domain in full, with the rest retrieved from reference TRBV2 and TRBJ2-5, is EPEVTQTPSHQVTQMGQEVILRCVPISNHLYFYWYRQILGQKVEFLVSFYNNEISEKSEIFDDQFSVERPDGSNFTLKIRSTKLEDSAMYFCASSAGLRQETQYFGPGTRLLVL.

The CDR3 nucleotides read TGCGCCAGCAGCCTACGACAGGGGGCCTACGAGCAGTACTTC. It encodes CASSLRQGAYEQYF. This chain joins TRBV5-1 and TRBJ2-7; 9 nucleotides line up with TRBD1. The germline V gene has CDR1 SGHRS and CDR2 YFSETQ. The V and J ends lost 4 bases and 2 bases, in that order; junction bases with no gene match: 4. The CDR3 runs to 14 residues.

This sequence joins TRBV19 and TRBJ2-7, with 9 bases fitting TRBD1. This CDR3 is 15 amino acids long. Losses at the gene ends were 2 bases for V and 5 bases for J; bases not matched to a gene: 7. Germline V lookup: CDR1 LNHDA, CDR2 SQIVND (reference sequence). CDR3 residues: CASSIPGQGRHEQYF. DNA of the CDR3: TGTGCCAGTAGTATACCGGGACAGGGTCGACACGAGCAGTACTTC.

This clonotype was counted once. J is TRBJ2-3 and V is TRBV11-2; TRBD2 matches 8 bases. The J segment lost 5 bases and the V segment lost 5 bases, leaving 12 bases of the junction unmatched. Looked up from germline, CDR1 is SGHAT and CDR2 is FQNNGV. The CDR3 totals 16 residues. The CDR3 nucleotides read TGTGCCAGCAGCCTCCGCGGGGCTAGCGGGCGAGATACGCAGTATTTT. Protein sequence: CASSLRGASGRDTQYF.

This clonotype has just a few counts. The chain employs TRBV13 and TRBJ1-2; D is unclear. Per germline, CDR1 PRHDT and CDR2 FYEKMQ (reference sequence). The CDR3 has 13 residues. The V and J ends lost 5 bases and 1 base respectively, with 8 bases between them. As DNA, the CDR3 is TGTGCCAGCAGCCTCCGGGATAACTATGGCTACACCTTC. Protein: CASSLRDNYGYTF.

The chain has TRBV6-5 and TRBJ1-5; TRBD1 matches 7 bases. V trimming: 10 bases; J trimming: 7 bases; junction bases outside the gene matches: 10. Germline V gives CDR1 MNHEY, CDR2 SVGAGI. The CDR3 runs 13 residues. The CDR3 DNA reads TGTGCCACCACCGACAGGGAGGGCCAGCCCCAGCATTTT. As protein: CATTDREGQPQHF.

The chain employs TRBV5-8 and TRBJ2-7; D might be TRBD1 or TRBD2, each matching 6 bases. Between the trimmed V and J ends, which lost 6 bases and 3 bases, there was a span of 16 bases. The CDR3 is 14 amino acids. Germline lookup yields CDR1 SGHTS and CDR2 YDEGEE. CDR3 sequence: CASTRPGAIYEQYF. For the CDR3, the DNA is TGTGCCAGCACGCGACCGGGGGCAATCTACGAGCAGTACTTC.

This chain joins TRBV3-1 and TRBJ2-1; TRBD1 matches at 7 bases. In germline, CDR1 is LGHDT, CDR2 YNNKEL (reference sequence). The CDR3 is 16 residues long. After removal of 1 base from V and 2 bases from J, the junction contained 5 bases not matched to a gene. CDR3 in DNA: TGTGCCAGCAGCCAAGCCCCGGGACAGACCTACAATGAGCAGTTCTTC. Translation gives CASSQAPGQTYNEQFF.

V usage is TRBV3-1 and J usage is TRBJ1-5; D gene unclear. Per germline, CDR1 LGHDT and CDR2 YNNKEL (reference sequence). Trimming left V 2 bases short and J 8 bases short, with 10 bases between. The CDR3 sequence is 13 residues long. The CDR3 nucleotides read TGTGCCAGCAGCCAAACAGTTTCTGAGCCCCAGCATTTT. It yields the protein CASSQTVSEPQHF.

The chain recombines TRBV20-1 with TRBJ1-5, with no clear D. Trimming shortened V by 6 bases and J by 5 bases, and 14 bases separated the two germline ends. CDR1 is DFQATT, CDR2 SNEGSKA, per germline (reference sequence). CDR3 length equals 13 residues. The CDR3 loop reads CSAPEDPDQPQHF. CDR3 coding DNA: TGCAGTGCCCCAGAGGACCCCGATCAGCCCCAGCATTTT.

The chain carries TRBV9 and TRBJ2-5, with a possible D match to TRBD1 (7 bases). The V gene lost 0 bases and the J gene lost 5 bases, with 11 bases spanning the gap. The length of the CDR3 is 14 residues. Germline CDR1 reads SGDLS; CDR2 reads YYNGEE. CDR3 loop: CASSVAAGGETQYF. Written as DNA, the CDR3 is TGTGCCAGCAGCGTAGCCGCAGGGGGGGAGACCCAGTACTTC.

The genes are TRBV27 and TRBJ1-3, with TRBD1 matching 7 bases. CDR3 length equals 15 residues. V lost 2 bases and J lost 3; bases outside the gene matches: 4. The germline gives CDR1 MNHEY, CDR2 SMNVEV (reference sequence). This CDR3 is CASSLTGVGGNTIYF. Here the CDR3 DNA reads TGTGCCAGCAGTTTAACAGGGGTCGGTGGAAACACCATATATTTT.

A remark on this clonotype: An end of the junction differs from the germline gene, which may be a read error. This rearrangement joins TRBV19 to TRBJ2-7; D is possibly TRBD2 (5 bases). This CDR3 has 12 residues. Germline V gene lookup returns CDR1 LNHDA and CDR2 SQIVND (reference sequence). The CDR3 bases are TGTGCCAGTAGTACCTCAGGCGGGTCACCGCGATTC. This encodes CASSTSGGSPRF.

This sequence joins TRBV9 and TRBJ2-1, with D maybe TRBD1 (6 bases). CDR1 is SGDLS and CDR2 is YYNGEE in the germline V gene. The CDR3 sequence is 13 residues long. The V and J ends lost 4 bases and 14 bases respectively, with 19 bases between them. CDR3 loop: CASSTLDRSKEFF. CDR3 in DNA: TGTGCCAGCAGCACCCTGGACAGATCTAAGGAGTTCTTC.

The chain carries TRBV7-3 and TRBJ2-5; TRBD2 matches 7 bases. Looked up from germline, CDR1 is SGHTA and CDR2 is FQGTGA. V trimming: 1 base; J trimming: 5 bases; junction bases outside the gene matches: 10. This CDR3 spans 16 amino acids. The CDR3 coding sequence is TGTGCCAGCAGCTTAATCGGTGGGGGGGTATGGGAGACCCAGTACTTC. This encodes CASSLIGGGVWETQYF.

J is TRBJ1-1 and V is TRBV9; a weak D match, TRBD1 (6 bases). This CDR3 contains 13 residues. V dropped 5 bases and J dropped 4 bases, with 12 bases sitting between them. Germline V gives CDR1 SGDLS, CDR2 YYNGEE. The CDR3 is CASSWGPGTEAFF. The DNA of the CDR3 is TGTGCCAGCAGTTGGGGGCCGGGCACTGAAGCTTTCTTT. The whole variable domain, remainder taken from reference TRBV9 and TRBJ1-1, is DSGVTQTPKHLITATGQRVTLRCSPRSGDLSVYWYQQSLDQGLQFLIQYYNGEERAKGNILERFSAQQFPDLHSELNLSSLELGDSALYFCASSWGPGTEAFFGQGTRLTVV.

The chain combines TRBV7-6 with TRBJ2-7, with unresolved D. The CDR3 has 14 residues. Germline CDR1 SGHVS, CDR2 FNYEAQ. Trimming took off 2 bases at V and 6 bases at J, with 14 bases between the two ends. The CDR3 nucleotides read TGTGCCAGCAGCTTAAATAGGGTTGGATCCGAGCAGTACTTC. Amino acid sequence: CASSLNRVGSEQYF.

CDR3 coding DNA: TGTGCCAGCAGCCAAGGTAGCGGGCACTCCTACGAGCAGTACTTC. It translates to CASSQGSGHSYEQYF. This rearrangement joins TRBV3-1 to TRBJ2-7, with TRBD2 matching over 7 bases. Germline lookup yields CDR1 LGHDT and CDR2 YNNKEL (reference sequence). V trimming: 1 base; J trimming: 0 bases; junction bases outside the gene matches: 3. The CDR3 extends over 15 amino acids.

Comment on this clonotype: At one boundary the junction diverges from the germline segment, which might be a read error. This chain connects TRBV2 to TRBJ1-2; TRBD1 matches at 7 bases. This CDR3 spans 13 amino acids. Germline V gene data show CDR1 as SNHLY and CDR2 as FYNNEI. The CDR3: CASNEQGTMSYTF. The CDR3 nucleotides are TGTGCCAGCAATGAACAGGGGACTATGAGCTACACCTTC.

The rearrangement uses TRBV10-3 and TRBJ2-7; 7 bases map to TRBD2. The CDR3 extends over 13 amino acids. The trim removed 6 bases at V and 4 bases at J, leaving 6 bases unmatched. Germline loops: CDR1 ENHRY, CDR2 SYGVKD. The CDR3 is CAISGLDRYEQYF. The CDR3 DNA sequence: TGTGCCATCAGCGGACTAGACCGGTACGAGCAGTACTTC.

The rearrangement uses TRBV4-1 and TRBJ2-1; D could derive from TRBD1 or TRBD2 (6 bases each). The CDR3 loop spans 19 amino acids. Germline V gene lookup returns CDR1 MGHRA and CDR2 YSYEKL. Trimming left V 0 bases short and J 0 bases short, with 18 bases between. Here the CDR3 reads CASSQEGGRGWGSYNEQFF. In DNA, the CDR3 is TGCGCCAGCAGCCAAGAAGGGGGGCGGGGTTGGGGCTCCTACAATGAGCAGTTCTTC.

V usage is TRBV6-1 and J usage is TRBJ2-2, with 9 nucleotides matching TRBD2. After removal of 6 bases from V and 4 bases from J, the junction contained 12 bases not matched to a gene. The CDR3 consists of 17 residues. Germline V gene sequence: CDR1 MNHNS, CDR2 SASEGT. The CDR3 sequence is CASSGTQAGGITGELFF. In DNA form, the CDR3 reads TGTGCCAGCAGCGGGACCCAAGCGGGAGGAATCACCGGGGAGCTGTTTTTT.

V usage is TRBV5-1 and J usage is TRBJ1-2, with D possibly TRBD1 on 5 matching bases. The CDR3 runs to 13 residues. With 3 bases removed from V and 5 bases from J, the gap between germline ends came to 11 bases. Per germline, CDR1 SGHRS and CDR2 YFSETQ. The CDR3 DNA is TGCGCCAGCAGCTCCGGCGGGGGGTATGGCTACACCTTC. Protein product: CASSSGGGYGYTF.

The rearrangement uses TRBV11-2 and TRBJ2-5, with D maybe TRBD1 (6 bases). The CDR3 extends over 14 amino acids. Trimming removed 4 bases at V and 2 bases at J, with 11 bases between. Germline V CDR1 and CDR2: SGHAT, FQNNGV. In DNA form, the CDR3 reads TGTGCCAGCAGCTCCGGGACATATCAAGAGACCCAGTACTTC. It translates to CASSSGTYQETQYF.

The chain has TRBV3-1 and TRBJ2-1; no definite D call. The CDR3 runs to 14 residues. Germline CDR1 reads LGHDT; CDR2 reads YNNKEL (reference sequence). The germline V and J ends were trimmed by 2 bases and 3 bases, with 8 bases remaining between them. The CDR3 DNA follows: TGTGCCAGCAGCCAAAGAGCTCTCTACAATGAGCAGTTCTTC. Encoded protein: CASSQRALYNEQFF.

The chain combines TRBV3-1 with TRBJ1-2; D is undetermined. Trimming took off 0 bases at V and 5 bases at J, with 7 bases between the two ends. Germline CDR1 and CDR2: LGHDT and YNNKEL (reference sequence). The CDR3 is made up of 13 amino acids. CDR3 nucleotide sequence: TGTGCCAGCAGCCAAGATGTCGGGTATGGCTACACCTTC. Translation gives CASSQDVGYGYTF.

This clonotype was detected once. The chain links TRBV2 to TRBJ2-5; D unresolved. This CDR3 spans 14 amino acids. Germline V lookup: CDR1 SNHLY, CDR2 FYNNEI. V lost 9 bases and J lost 7, with 21 bases in between. For the CDR3, the DNA is TGTGCCAGTACAACGGGTGGGGTAGTGTGGACCCAGTACTTC. It is translated as CASTTGGVVWTQYF.

The CDR3 DNA sequence: TGTGCCTGGAGTGTACGTGTGAGCTCGTCGACCAACGAGCAGTACTTC. This gives the protein CAWSVRVSSSTNEQYF. V usage is TRBV30 and J usage is TRBJ2-7, with D unresolved. Trimming cost V 0 bases and J 5 bases, with 20 bases left between them. The V gene's germline CDR1 is GTSNPN and CDR2 SVGIG (reference sequence). CDR3 length equals 16 residues.

This chain connects TRBV7-9 to TRBJ2-4; D may correspond to TRBD1 or TRBD2 (5 bases each). This CDR3 spans 13 amino acids. Germline V gene sequence: CDR1 SEHNR, CDR2 FQNEAQ (reference sequence). V was trimmed by 6 bases and J by 7 bases, leaving 13 bases between them. CDR3 DNA: TGTGCCAGCAGGTCGCTTGGGGGTAACATTCAGTACTTC. Translation gives CASRSLGGNIQYF. Looking up the rest from reference TRBV7-9 and TRBJ2-4 gives the full variable domain: DTGVSQNPRHKITKRGQNVTFRCDPISEHNRLYWYRQTLGQGPEFLTYFQNEAQLEKSRLLSDRFSAERPKGSFSTLEIQRTEQGDSAMYLCASRSLGGNIQYFGAGTRLSVL.